This TCR beta chain was observed in a study of T-cell memory formation after mild COVID-19. From germline, CDR1 is SGHTA and CDR2 FQGNSA. Deletions cut 3 bases from V and 0 bases from J, with 9 bases between. The CDR3 has 14 amino acids. TCRdb used MiXCR to reprocess the 5' RACE reads, holding one entry per CDR3 protein. Found here are about 390,000 distinct CDR3 sequences, 15% to 20% of them singletons; the top ten hold 20% to 25%. This clonotype was detected only a few times. This sequence joins TRBV7-2 and TRBJ2-7, with D perhaps TRBD1 (6 bases). This TCR was recovered from a young man who had mild COVID-19 (a few samples of this study predate the infection). Cell type and time point are not known. The sample comprised PBMCs or a T cell subset sorted from them (not recorded which). The CDR3 bases are TGTGCCAGCAGCTTTGGCAGGGGCTCCTACGAGCAGTACTTC. Protein sequence: CASSFGRGSYEQYF. Using reference TRBV7-2 and TRBJ2-7 for the parts outside the CDR3, the full variable domain is GAGVSQSPSNKVTEKGKDVELRCDPISGHTALYWYRQSLGQGLEFLIYFQGNSAPDKSGLPSDRFSAERTGGSVSTLTIQRTQQEDSAVYLCASSFGRGSYEQYFGPGTRLTVT.